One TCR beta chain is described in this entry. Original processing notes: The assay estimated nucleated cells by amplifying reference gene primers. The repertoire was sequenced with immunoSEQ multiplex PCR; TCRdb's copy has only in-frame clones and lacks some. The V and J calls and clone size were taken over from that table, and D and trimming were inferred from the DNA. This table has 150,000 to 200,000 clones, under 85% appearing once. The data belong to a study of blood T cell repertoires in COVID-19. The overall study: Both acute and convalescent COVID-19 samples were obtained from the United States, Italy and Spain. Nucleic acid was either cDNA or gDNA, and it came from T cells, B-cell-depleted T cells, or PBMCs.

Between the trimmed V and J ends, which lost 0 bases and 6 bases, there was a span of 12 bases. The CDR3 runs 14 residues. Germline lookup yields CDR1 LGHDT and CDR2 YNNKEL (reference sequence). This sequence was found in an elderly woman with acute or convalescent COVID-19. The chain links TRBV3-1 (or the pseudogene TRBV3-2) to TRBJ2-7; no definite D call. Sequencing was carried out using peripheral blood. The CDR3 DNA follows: TGTGCCAGCAGCCAAGATCAGAGGCCCTCCGAGCAGTACTTC. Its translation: CASSQDQRPSEQYF.